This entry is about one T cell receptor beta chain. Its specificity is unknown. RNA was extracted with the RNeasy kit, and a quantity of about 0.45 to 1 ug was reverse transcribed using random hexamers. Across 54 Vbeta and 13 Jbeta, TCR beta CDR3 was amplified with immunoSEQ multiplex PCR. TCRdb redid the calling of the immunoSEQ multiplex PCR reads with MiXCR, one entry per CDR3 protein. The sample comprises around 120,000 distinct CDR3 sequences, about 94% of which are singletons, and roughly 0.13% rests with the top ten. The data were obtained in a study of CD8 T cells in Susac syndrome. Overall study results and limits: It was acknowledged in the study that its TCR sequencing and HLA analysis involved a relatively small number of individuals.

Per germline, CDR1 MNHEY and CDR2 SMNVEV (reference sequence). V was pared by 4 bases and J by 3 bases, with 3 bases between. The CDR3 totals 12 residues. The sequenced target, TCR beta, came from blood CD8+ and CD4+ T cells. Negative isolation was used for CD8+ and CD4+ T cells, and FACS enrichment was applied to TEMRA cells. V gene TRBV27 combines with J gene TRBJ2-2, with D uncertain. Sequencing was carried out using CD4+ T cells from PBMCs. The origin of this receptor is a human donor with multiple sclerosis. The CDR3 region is CASSWYTGELFF. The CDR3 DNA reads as TGTGCCAGCAGTTGGTACACCGGGGAGCTGTTTTTT.